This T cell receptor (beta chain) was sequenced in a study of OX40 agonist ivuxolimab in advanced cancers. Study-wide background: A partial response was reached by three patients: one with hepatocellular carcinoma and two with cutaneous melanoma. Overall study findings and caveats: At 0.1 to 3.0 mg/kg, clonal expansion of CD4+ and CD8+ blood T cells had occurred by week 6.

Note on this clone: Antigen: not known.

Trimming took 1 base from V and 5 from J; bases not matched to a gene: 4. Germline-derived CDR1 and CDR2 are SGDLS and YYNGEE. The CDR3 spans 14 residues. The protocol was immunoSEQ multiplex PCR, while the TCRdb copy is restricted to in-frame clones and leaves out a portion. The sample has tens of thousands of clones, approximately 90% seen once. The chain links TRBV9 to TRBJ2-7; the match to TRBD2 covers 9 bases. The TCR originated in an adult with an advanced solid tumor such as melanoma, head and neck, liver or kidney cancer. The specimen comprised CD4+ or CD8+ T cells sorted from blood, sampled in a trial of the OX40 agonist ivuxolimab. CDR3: CASSVSGLANEQYF. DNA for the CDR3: TGTGCCAGCAGCGTATCGGGACTAGCTAACGAGCAGTACTTC. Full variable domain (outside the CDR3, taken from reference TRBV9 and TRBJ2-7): DSGVTQTPKHLITATGQRVTLRCSPRSGDLSVYWYQQSLDQGLQFLIQYYNGEERAKGNILERFSAQQFPDLHSELNLSSLELGDSALYFCASSVSGLANEQYFGPGTRLTVT.